This is a list of T cell receptor beta chains from one sample in a study of T-cell reconstitution after alpha-beta-depleted transplantation in children. A single record per CDR3 protein comes from TCRdb applying MiXCR to the PCR reads. The sample yields 500,000 to 750,000 distinct CDR3 sequences, roughly 13% seen once. The specimen was PBMCs, mostly from graft donor cells, collected 360 days after TCRalphabeta/CD19-depleted stem cell transplant. The source is a male patient aged 10 to 17 who had a stem cell transplant for acute myeloid leukemia, so the T cells may come from the graft donor. CDR3s include the opening cysteine and the closing phenylalanine or tryptophan. A D gene is named only where the DNA matches it firmly. The size field is filled for only some rows; it gives once, few, many or a size class.

clone_size,v_call,d_call,j_call,cdr3_nt,cdr3_aa
NA,TRBV20-1,TRBD2,TRBJ2-5,TGCAGTGCTAGAGATCGGGACTACCGTGGCTCCCAAGAGACCCAGTACTTC,CSARDRDYRGSQETQYF
few,TRBV4-2,NA,TRBJ1-1,TGTGCCAGCAGCCAAGAGGAACGCCCGAACACTGAAGCTTTCTTT,CASSQEERPNTEAFF
many,TRBV11-1,NA,TRBJ2-2,TGTGCCAGCAGCCAAACCACCGGGGAGCTGTTTTTT,CASSQTTGELFF
few,TRBV4-2,NA,TRBJ2-7,TGTGCCAGCAGCCACGGACGAGCGACCCCTTACGAGCAGTACTTC,CASSHGRATPYEQYF
many,TRBV12-3/TRBV12-4,NA,TRBJ2-5,TGTGCCAGCAGAGGCTCCCACCTGGGGACCCAGTACTTC,CASRGSHLGTQYF
NA,TRBV5-1,TRBD1,TRBJ1-1,TGCGCCAGCAGATCCGGTTACGAGGGGGCGCTTAGGGCTCTAGCTTTCTTT,CASRSGYEGALRALAFF
few,TRBV29-1,TRBD1,TRBJ2-7,TGCAGCGTAGGACAGGGCCGAATCTACGAGCAGTACTTC,CSVGQGRIYEQYF
few,TRBV10-3,TRBD2,TRBJ2-5,TGTGCCATCAGTGAGTGGGCGGGAGCAGAGACCCAGTACTTC,CAISEWAGAETQYF
many,TRBV12-3/TRBV12-4,NA,TRBJ1-3,TGTGCCAGCAGACTTACAGCGAGCTCTGGAAACACCATATATTTT,CASRLTASSGNTIYF
few,TRBV27,TRBD2,TRBJ2-7,TGTGCCAGCAGGAACCAGGGACTATTCTCCGAGCAGTACTTC,CASRNQGLFSEQYF